One and the same sample provided the 32 T cell receptor beta chains below, sequenced in a study of regulatory T cells in long-lasting Graves disease. HTBI primers from iRepertoire and Arm-PCR of CDR3 regions yielded the TCR beta libraries. TCRdb re-called the multiplex PCR reads through MiXCR, storing one row per CDR3 protein. The profile shows 600,000 to 800,000 distinct CDR3 sequences, 25% to 35% of them singletons. Noted time point: persistent/refractory GD, antithyroid drugs over 5 years with positive TRAb. Making the TCR library involved RNA that had been extracted from PBMCs. The specimen was peripheral blood mononuclear cells (PBMCs), collected when the disease was refractory, from a patient treated with antithyroid drugs. The receptors were sampled from a female donor with Graves disease.

This clonotype was found a few times. The chain employs TRBV29-1 and TRBJ1-1; D gene uncertain. CDR1 is SQVTM, CDR2 ANQGSEA, per germline. V was trimmed by 3 bases and J by 3 bases, leaving 8 bases between them. This CDR3 comprises 12 residues. The CDR3 region is CSVDPLDTEAFF. In DNA, the CDR3 is TGCAGCGTTGACCCGCTAGACACTGAAGCTTTCTTT.

This chain links TRBV6-1 with TRBJ1-4; maybe TRBD1 (6 bases). Germline-derived CDR1 and CDR2 are MNHNS and SASEGT. This CDR3 comprises 17 residues. V shed 2 bases and J shed 7 bases, with 20 bases lying between them. DNA of the CDR3: TGTGCCAGCAGTGAATCCAGGGGCCGCCCTCGGGGTGAAAAACTGTTTTTT. Its translation is CASSESRGRPRGEKLFF.

CDR3: CASSSGGTGNTIYF. The CDR3 bases are TGCGCCAGCAGCTCAGGGGGCACTGGAAACACCATATATTTT. The rearrangement joins TRBV5-1 to TRBJ1-3; 8 bases are a match to TRBD1. CDR3 length: 14 residues. The ends lost 3 bases at V and 2 bases at J; junction bases unmatched: 1. Germline V gene data show CDR1 as SGHRS and CDR2 as YFSETQ.

The J gene is TRBJ1-2, the V gene TRBV2; possible D gene TRBD1, 6 bases. The germline V and J ends were trimmed by 9 bases and 4 bases, with 18 bases remaining between them. Germline CDR1 reads SNHLY; CDR2 reads FYNNEI. This CDR3 is 14 amino acids long. As DNA, the CDR3 is TGTGCCAGTTGGACGAGTACAGGGTTCTATGGCTACACCTTC. Translating gives CASWTSTGFYGYTF.

This clonotype was recorded at least ten times. This rearrangement joins TRBV28 to TRBJ1-2; D call uncertain. The CDR3 runs 12 residues. The germline gives CDR1 MDHEN, CDR2 SYDVKM. The V end lost 11 bases, the J end lost 2 bases, and 12 bases lay between the germline ends. This chain's CDR3 is CAHSKFNYGYTF. Written as DNA, the CDR3 is TGTGCCCATTCCAAATTCAACTATGGCTACACCTTC.

The chain couples TRBV12-5 to TRBJ1-1; perhaps TRBD1 as D (5 bases). The length of the CDR3 is 19 residues. CDR1 and CDR2 from the germline V gene are LGHNT and FRNRAP. V dropped 1 base and J dropped 0 bases, with 21 bases sitting between them. CDR3 in DNA: TGTGCTAGTGGTTTGGCCCTCCCGGCAGGGTCGCACATGAACACTGAAGCTTTCTTT. Amino acids: CASGLALPAGSHMNTEAFF.

This clonotype was counted only a few times. This chain joins TRBV11-3 and TRBJ2-5; 12 nucleotides agree with TRBD2. V lost 1 base to trimming and J lost 5 bases; unmatched junction nucleotides: 14. There are 19 residues in the CDR3. Germline assignment: CDR1 SGHNT and CDR2 YENEEA. CDR3 nucleotide sequence: TGTGCCAGCAGCTTAGTGCGACTAGCGGGAGAAGAGGGGTCGGAGACCCAGTACTTC. The encoded protein is CASSLVRLAGEEGSETQYF.

At least ten counts were recorded for this clonotype. In DNA, the CDR3 is TGTGCCAGCAGTCTCCGACATGGGGGCATGAACACTGAAGCTTTCTTT. Amino acid sequence: CASSLRHGGMNTEAFF. The rearrangement joins TRBV12-3 or TRBV12-4 to TRBJ1-1, with D tentatively TRBD1 (6 bases). This CDR3 spans 16 amino acids. V was clipped by 5 bases and J by 0 bases, with 16 bases between them.

The sample holds many counts of this clonotype. The gene calls are TRBV27 and TRBJ1-2; D remains unclear. Germline loops: CDR1 MNHEY, CDR2 SMNVEV (reference sequence). V was trimmed by 6 bases and J by 7 bases, leaving 9 bases between them. The CDR3 runs to 11 residues. The CDR3 loop reads CASRSGVGYTF. The CDR3 DNA is TGTGCCAGCAGATCCGGGGTTGGCTACACCTTC.

This clonotype came up a few times. The genes are TRBV18 and TRBJ1-1, with D unclear. This CDR3 has 13 amino acids. The germline CDR1 and CDR2 sequences are KGHSH and LQKENI. Trimming left V 0 bases short and J 5 bases short, with 7 bases between. CDR3 nucleotide sequence: TGTGCCAGCTCACCACCGGCGGATACTGAAGCTTTCTTT. It codes for CASSPPADTEAFF.

This clonotype has a count of ten or more. This chain joins TRBV2 and TRBJ2-5; 7 positions match TRBD1. The V segment lost 9 bases and the J segment 2 bases; nucleotides outside the gene matches: 9. Germline V gene sequence: CDR1 SNHLY, CDR2 FYNNEI. The CDR3 is 14 amino acids. This CDR3 reads CARTGTADQETQYF. The CDR3 DNA sequence: TGTGCCAGGACAGGGACGGCCGATCAAGAGACCCAGTACTTC.

The V call is TRBV12-5, the J call TRBJ1-1; TRBD1 aligns across 8 bases. The J segment lost 7 bases and the V segment lost 5 bases, leaving 6 bases of the junction unmatched. The CDR3 is made up of 13 amino acids. In germline, CDR1 is LGHNT, CDR2 FRNRAP. CDR3 loop: CASGTSTGVEAFF. The DNA for the CDR3 is TGTGCTAGTGGTACCTCGACAGGGGTTGAAGCTTTCTTT.

This chain links TRBV20-1 with TRBJ1-5, with D possibly being TRBD1 (5 bases). The CDR3 consists of 15 residues. Germline V gene sequence: CDR1 DFQATT, CDR2 SNEGSKA (reference sequence). The V gene lost 5 bases and the J gene lost 0 bases, with 14 bases spanning the gap. The CDR3, as DNA: TGCAGTGCTCAGGGTGGGGCGTATAGCAATCAGCCCCAGCATTTT. Its translation: CSAQGGAYSNQPQHF.

This clonotype was picked up a small number of times. The chain joins TRBV20-1 to TRBJ1-1; D perhaps matches TRBD1 (5 bases). The CDR3 length is 11 residues. V dropped 4 bases and J dropped 6 bases, with 9 bases sitting between them. Germline V lookup: CDR1 DFQATT, CDR2 SNEGSKA (reference sequence). The CDR3 region is CSAIGVSEAFF. The CDR3 nucleotides are TGCAGTGCTATAGGGGTTTCTGAAGCTTTCTTT.

There are a few counts of this clonotype. A junction end diverges from the germline sequence, so it may reflect a read error. The chain is built from TRBV2 and TRBJ1-3, with a tentative D call TRBD1 (6 bases). The V gene's germline CDR1 is SNHLY and CDR2 FYNNEI. The CDR3 contains 16 residues. The CDR3 loop is CAGSELRGASGNTIYF. The CDR3 bases are TGTGCCGGCAGTGAATTACGGGGGGCTTCTGGAAACACCATATATTTT. Together with reference TRBV2 and TRBJ1-3, the CDR3 gives the full variable domain: EPEVTQTPSHQVTQMGQEVILRCVPISNHLYFYWYRQILGQKVEFLVSFYNNEISEKSEIFDDQFSVERPDGSNFTLKIRSTKLEDSAMYFCAGSELRGASGNTIYFGEGSWLTVV.

This clonotype was seen repeatedly, ten times or more. The rearrangement joins TRBV7-6 to TRBJ1-1; D not resolved. The CDR3 contains 13 residues. Trimming left V 5 bases short and J 1 base short, with 8 bases between. CDR1 is SGHVS, CDR2 FNYEAQ, per germline. The DNA of the CDR3 is TGTGCCAGCAGCGGAACAGAGAACACTGAAGCTTTCTTT. Translated: CASSGTENTEAFF. Based on the CDR3 plus reference TRBV7-6 and TRBJ1-1, the full variable domain is GAGVSQSPRYKVTKRGQDVALRCDPISGHVSLYWYRQALGQGPEFLTYFNYEAQQDKSGLPNDRFSAERPEGSISTLTIQRTEQRDSAMYRCASSGTENTEAFFGQGTRLTVV.

Note on this clonotype: Since a much larger clone is just one base distant, this may be a read error. V and J are TRBV11-2 and TRBJ1-2; TRBD1 is a possible D gene (6 bases). The CDR3 runs to 16 residues. Germline lookup yields CDR1 SGHAT and CDR2 FQNNGV. Trimming shortened V by 5 bases and J by 6 bases, and 22 bases separated the two germline ends. The CDR3 coding sequence is TGTGCCAGCAGCATACACAGACGGAGACAGGATAATGGCTACACCTTC. Its protein product is CASSIHRRRQDNGYTF.

Notes on this clonotype: This could be a read error, since a much larger clone is one nucleotide away. The J gene is TRBJ1-2, the V gene TRBV9; 7 bases match TRBD1. This CDR3 is 14 amino acids long. V dropped 0 bases and J dropped 7; count of bases not matched to a gene: 6. Germline loops: CDR1 SGDLS, CDR2 YYNGEE. In DNA form, the CDR3 reads TGTGCCAGCAGCGTAGCTCGACAGGGAGTTGGCTACACCTTC. Amino acid sequence: CASSVARQGVGYTF.

The CDR3 coding sequence is TGTGCCAGCAGCTTATCCCGGGACATCGGAGGGGAGCTGTTTTTT. Protein: CASSLSRDIGGELFF. The gene calls are TRBV12-3 or TRBV12-4 and TRBJ2-2; D perhaps matches TRBD1 (6 bases). This CDR3 comprises 15 residues. Trimming pared 6 bases from V and 8 bases from J, leaving 19 bases between.

Ten or more counts support this clonotype. The chain combines TRBV28 with TRBJ1-1, with 12 bases matching TRBD1. CDR3 length: 16 residues. V dropped 6 bases and J dropped 0; count of bases not matched to a gene: 5. Germline assignment: CDR1 MDHEN and CDR2 SYDVKM. CDR3 in DNA: TGTGCCAGCAGATCAGGGACAGGGGGCATGAACACTGAAGCTTTCTTT. Amino acids: CASRSGTGGMNTEAFF. Looking up the rest from reference TRBV28 and TRBJ1-1 gives the full variable domain: DVKVTQSSRYLVKRTGEKVFLECVQDMDHENMFWYRQDPGLGLRLIYFSYDVKMKEKGDIPEGYSVSREKKERFSLILESASTNQTSMYLCASRSGTGGMNTEAFFGQGTRLTVV.

This sequence joins TRBV20-1 and TRBJ1-1; unclear D gene. The CDR3 totals 15 residues. Between the trimmed V and J ends, which lost 0 bases and 1 base, there was a span of 12 bases. Germline CDR1 DFQATT, CDR2 SNEGSKA (reference sequence). The CDR3 here is CSARDTRAGNTEAFF. CDR3 in DNA: TGCAGTGCTAGAGATACCCGGGCTGGGAACACTGAAGCTTTCTTT.

This sequence joins TRBV7-9 and TRBJ2-5; 8 nucleotides align to TRBD2. Per the germline V gene, CDR1 is SEHNR and CDR2 is FQNEAQ (reference sequence). This CDR3 spans 14 amino acids. V shed 5 bases and J 5 bases; nucleotides not matched to a gene: 7. CDR3 in amino acids: CASSTSGSRETQYF. In DNA, the CDR3 is TGTGCCAGCAGCACGAGCGGGAGTCGTGAGACCCAGTACTTC.

This clonotype was observed at least ten times. The chain uses TRBV2 and TRBJ1-2; possibly TRBD1 for D (6 bases). Trimming pared 3 bases from V and 8 bases from J, leaving 13 bases between. The CDR3 is made up of 13 amino acids. Germline assignment: CDR1 SNHLY and CDR2 FYNNEI. This CDR3 reads CASSEGALIGYTF. CDR3 sequence (DNA): TGTGCCAGCAGTGAGGGGGCTCTTATCGGCTACACCTTC.

This clonotype has at least ten counts. The J gene is TRBJ1-2, the V gene TRBV12-3 or TRBV12-4; 7 bases map to TRBD1. The CDR3 has 12 amino acids. The V and J ends lost 5 bases and 5 bases, in that order; junction bases with no gene match: 2. As DNA, the CDR3 is TGTGCCAGCAGTGACAGGGAGTATGGCTACACCTTC. This translates into CASSDREYGYTF.

This clonotype was detected many times. This chain uses TRBV11-2 with TRBJ2-2; D might be TRBD2 (5 bases). The CDR3 length is 15 residues. Trimming took off 2 bases at V and 2 bases at J, with 9 bases between the two ends. Germline CDR1 reads SGHAT; CDR2 reads FQNNGV. The CDR3 spells CASSLLAQNTGELFF. CDR3 sequence (DNA): TGTGCCAGCAGCTTACTAGCTCAAAACACCGGGGAGCTGTTTTTT.

The chain couples TRBV20-1 to TRBJ1-5, with a weak D call TRBD1 (5 bases). Trimming removed 6 bases from V and 2 bases from J, with 11 bases in between. This CDR3 has 13 amino acids. CDR1 and CDR2 (germline): DFQATT, SNEGSKA (reference sequence). CDR3 amino acids: CSAKQGGNQPQHF. For the CDR3, the DNA is TGCAGTGCGAAACAAGGGGGCAATCAGCCCCAGCATTTT.

J is TRBJ2-5 and V is TRBV6-1; D remains unclear. CDR1 and CDR2 (germline): MNHNS, SASEGT. V was trimmed by 8 bases and J by 5 bases, leaving 15 bases between them. There are 13 residues in the CDR3. This CDR3 reads CASGQSPGETQYF. The CDR3 DNA is TGTGCCAGCGGCCAATCCCCCGGGGAGACCCAGTACTTC.

Many counts were recorded for this clonotype. V is TRBV12-3 or TRBV12-4 and J is TRBJ1-1; no clear D gene. This CDR3 comprises 14 residues. Deletions cut 5 bases from V and 5 bases from J, with 15 bases between. CDR3 loop: CASSRDLLMTEAFF. In DNA, the CDR3 is TGTGCCAGCAGTCGGGATTTACTCATGACTGAAGCTTTCTTT.

This clonotype was counted ten times or more. This chain uses TRBV20-1 with TRBJ2-1; the D gene is possibly TRBD1 (6 bases). Deletions cut 1 base from V and 7 bases from J, with 8 bases between. The CDR3 consists of 12 residues. Germline V gene data show CDR1 as DFQATT and CDR2 as SNEGSKA (reference sequence). CDR3 DNA: TGCAGTGCTAGAGGGGGGCAAAATGAGCAGTTCTTC. Amino acids: CSARGGQNEQFF.

This clonotype was seen only a few times. The genes are TRBV12-5 and TRBJ1-1; D gene uncertain. Per germline, CDR1 LGHNT and CDR2 FRNRAP. The length of the CDR3 is 13 residues. V lost 3 bases, J lost 1 base, and 6 bases lay in between. This CDR3 is CASGFYANTEAFF. The CDR3 nucleotides read TGTGCTAGTGGTTTCTACGCGAACACTGAAGCTTTCTTT.

This clonotype turned up a few times. This chain links TRBV5-1 with TRBJ1-1; weak D call: TRBD1 (6 bases). The V gene's germline CDR1 is SGHRS and CDR2 YFSETQ. The V gene lost 4 bases and the J gene lost 3 bases, with 10 bases spanning the gap. CDR3 size: 13 residues. CDR3 DNA sequence: TGCGCCAGCAGCCCGGACAGACACACTGAAGCTTTCTTT. Translating gives CASSPDRHTEAFF.

This clonotype was counted a single time. Its ends do not fully match the called genes, so a read error is possible. V gene TRBV20-1 combines with J gene TRBJ1-1, with TRBD1 matching 8 bases. Germline V gene lookup returns CDR1 DFQATT and CDR2 SNEGSKA (reference sequence). The length of the CDR3 is 13 residues. CDR3 residues: CSASPGRQGSPGF. The CDR3 DNA reads TGCAGTGCTAGTCCTGGAAGACAGGGGTCCCCCGGTTTT.